These T cell receptor beta chains were read from a single sample in a study of beta chain features in type 1 diabetes. Measured with immunoSEQ multiplex PCR; TCRdb has only the in-frame clones, and not every one. The sample lists approximately 600,000 clones, 9.5% to 15% occurring once. The sample consisted of naive CD4+ T cells from blood. Receptors originate from a man aged 25-40 years with type 1 diabetes. CDR3s include the opening cysteine and the closing phenylalanine or tryptophan.

v_call	j_call	cdr3_aa
TRBV11-2	TRBJ2-7	CASSLRTTGLTSYEQYF
TRBV2	TRBJ2-7	CASSESSGTVGYEQYF
TRBV6-1	TRBJ2-7	CASRDGGTATAEQYF
TRBV5-1	TRBJ2-1	CASSLNPPYNEQFF
TRBV2	TRBJ2-7	CASSDQGVGEQYF
TRBV11-1	TRBJ1-1	CASSLERLNTEAFF
TRBV18	TRBJ2-5	CASSPPGESETQYF
TRBV14	TRBJ1-2	CASSQGSGGFGSYGYTF
TRBV25-1	TRBJ1-1	CASGDRANTEAFF
TRBV7-2	TRBJ2-5	CASSLGTSRETQYF
TRBV30	TRBJ2-7	CAWETGVHSYEQYF
TRBV6-1	TRBJ2-6	CASSLEGANVLTF
TRBV9	TRBJ1-4	CASSTSGVWNEKLFF
TRBV18	TRBJ2-3	CASSPNLSGGLKDTQYF
TRBV7-8	TRBJ2-5	CASSLDETRETQYF
TRBV4-3	TRBJ2-6	CASSQFFDSHGPGANVLTF
TRBV27	TRBJ2-5	CASSLARGTWETQYF
TRBV19	TRBJ1-1	CASSIGPRNTEAFF
TRBV5-1	TRBJ1-5	CASSYGEINQPQHF
TRBV7-6	TRBJ2-7	CASSTPLAPYEQYF
TRBV6-6	TRBJ2-2	CASSLNTGELFF
TRBV19	TRBJ2-5	CASSIHHEETQYF
TRBV14	TRBJ2-1	CASSPPGAQHVKQFF
TRBV5-1	TRBJ2-4	CASSPGTGMDIQYF
TRBV4-2	TRBJ2-3	CASSHRLAGGQDTQYF
TRBV5-4	TRBJ1-1	CASSLGDRSNTEAFF
TRBV9	TRBJ1-6	CASSVGRGSPLHF
TRBV18	TRBJ2-5	CASSPGDLETQYF
TRBV5-6	TRBJ2-7	CASSWGQGNEQYF
TRBV7-2	TRBJ2-5	CASSLVSQETQYF
TRBV10-3	TRBJ2-7	CAIARGPYEQYF
TRBV7-2	TRBJ2-1	CASSLGQGNYNEQFF
TRBV30	TRBJ1-2	CAWSVLDLYGYTF
TRBV18	TRBJ1-2	CASSPGGGPDYGYTF
TRBV19	TRBJ1-1	CASSAEKGGSTEAFF
TRBV5-8	TRBJ2-4	CASSLGAKNIQYF
TRBV7-9	TRBJ1-1	CASSLHLNTEAFF
TRBV28	TRBJ1-4	CASSSVEKLFF
TRBV4-2	TRBJ2-5	CASSQDHGAVETQYF
TRBV28	TRBJ1-4	CASTPEGQGNEKLFF
TRBV29-1	TRBJ1-1	CSVVRQVNTEAFF
TRBV10-1	TRBJ2-1	CASSESRDYNNEQFF
TRBV7-2	TRBJ2-5	CASSPRTVPETQYF
TRBV10-3	TRBJ2-5	CAISESTSGGQETQYF
TRBV19	TRBJ1-2	CASSMRVVLSGYTF
TRBV11-2	TRBJ1-2	CATLPLRGRGDGYTF
TRBV29-1	TRBJ2-7	CSVEWKGGYEQYF
TRBV7-3	TRBJ2-5	CASSTGLQETQYF